Listed here is a single TCR beta chain. Its antigen is not identified. The germline V and J ends were trimmed by 3 bases and 7 bases, with 13 bases remaining between them. The CDR3 is 13 residues long. CDR1 is MDHEN, CDR2 SYDVKM, per germline. Sequencing used immunoSEQ multiplex PCR; TCRdb keeps in-frame clones, though not all of them. The table lists about 2 million clones, about 95% of them singletons, with roughly 0.13% in the top ten. The data belong to a study of shared clonotypes between healthy human individuals. Regarding the study as a whole: The generation probabilities recorded for non-shared clonotypes fell below those of clonotypes shared by all four donors.

Recent vaccinations or acute infections were absent in the healthy HIV-negative adult donors. All donors were Caucasian adults living in Nashville, Tennessee. This rearrangement joins TRBV28 to TRBJ2-7; D is unclear. Sequenced input: naive CD4+ T cells sorted from blood. Documented subset: CD45RA+ positively selected. This clonotype originated in a man younger than 35 in good health. The CDR3 region is CASSFPASREQYF. DNA for the CDR3: TGTGCCAGCAGTTTCCCCGCCTCGAGGGAGCAGTACTTC.